What follows are 9 T cell receptor beta chains derived from one specimen sequenced in a study of OX40 agonist ivuxolimab in advanced cancers. Sequencing used immunoSEQ multiplex PCR; TCRdb keeps in-frame clones, though not all of them. The repertoire holds around 79,000 clones, with roughly 86% as singletons. Material: CD4+ or CD8+ T cells sorted from blood, obtained in a trial of the OX40 agonist ivuxolimab. The receptors were gathered from an adult with an advanced solid tumor such as melanoma, head and neck, liver or kidney cancer.

The CDR3 nucleotides read TGCGCCAGCAGCCAAGACACCCTAACCGGGGGTATAGGGAACACCGGGGAGCTGTTTTTT. Translating it yields CASSQDTLTGGIGNTGELFF. The chain carries TRBV4-3 and TRBJ2-2; D may be TRBD2 (6 bases). The CDR3 has 20 residues. Trimming stripped 0 bases from V and 1 base from J, with 21 bases between. Per the germline V gene, CDR1 is LGHNA and CDR2 is YSLEER.

The CDR3 here is CSVDPDSVDGYTF. The CDR3 region has the DNA TGCAGCGTTGATCCGGACTCCGTGGACGGCTACACCTTC. The V and J genes are TRBV29-1 and TRBJ1-2; D not certain. With 3 bases removed from V and 8 bases from J, the gap between germline ends came to 16 bases. The CDR3 runs 13 residues. Germline V gene data show CDR1 as SQVTM and CDR2 as ANQGSEA.

V is TRBV30 and J is TRBJ2-7, with D hard to call. Germline values: CDR1 GTSNPN, CDR2 SVGIG (reference sequence). Trimming pared 3 bases from V and 7 bases from J, leaving 16 bases between. This CDR3 is built from 13 residues. In DNA form, the CDR3 reads TGTGCCTGGAGAGGCTCGGTGGCTAGGGAGCAGTACTTC. It is translated as CAWRGSVAREQYF.

This clone has just one count. The chain recombines TRBV29-1 with TRBJ2-7; D unresolved. This CDR3 has 13 amino acids. Per germline, CDR1 SQVTM and CDR2 ANQGSEA. Deletions cut 6 bases from V and 0 bases from J, with 12 bases between. For the CDR3, the DNA is TGCAGCGTAGGAGAACTGGGCTCCTACGAGCAGTACTTC. Its translation: CSVGELGSYEQYF.

The genes are TRBV6-5 and TRBJ1-2, with 8 nucleotides matching TRBD1. The germline CDR1 and CDR2 sequences are MNHEY and SVGAGI. The CDR3 runs to 13 residues. V trimming: 6 bases; J trimming: 7 bases; junction bases outside the gene matches: 7. In DNA form, the CDR3 reads TGTGCCAGCAGAACGGGACAGGCTTTTGGCTACACCTTC. Translated, it gives CASRTGQAFGYTF.

This chain uses TRBV9 with TRBJ2-2, with 9 bases lining up with TRBD2. Germline values: CDR1 SGDLS, CDR2 YYNGEE. The J segment lost 4 bases and the V segment lost 0 bases, leaving 1 base of the junction unmatched. This CDR3 region has 15 residues. CDR3 protein: CASSVASGVTGELFF. The CDR3 DNA is TGTGCCAGCAGCGTAGCTAGCGGGGTCACCGGGGAGCTGTTTTTT.

V gene TRBV7-9 combines with J gene TRBJ2-3; D perhaps matches TRBD2 (7 bases). There are 17 residues in the CDR3. In germline, CDR1 is SEHNR, CDR2 FQNEAQ (reference sequence). The germline V and J ends were trimmed by 3 bases and 1 base, with 17 bases remaining between them. The CDR3 nucleotides are TGTGCCAGCAGCTTGTCCCGGGGGGCACCTCGCACAGATACGCAGTATTTT. Amino acid sequence: CASSLSRGAPRTDTQYF.

CDR3 in DNA: TGTGCCAGCTTCGGCGGGAGAGGGTACTTC. It specifies CASFGGRGYF. The chain recombines TRBV6-6 with TRBJ2-7; TRBD2 aligns across 7 bases. The CDR3 sequence is 10 residues long. The ends lost 8 bases at V and 12 bases at J; junction bases unmatched: 7. CDR1 MNHNY and CDR2 SVGAGI come from the germline V gene (reference sequence).

V gene TRBV7-2 combines with J gene TRBJ2-7; maybe TRBD1 (7 bases). This CDR3 has 14 amino acids. The germline V gene has CDR1 SGHTA and CDR2 FQGNSA. V was shortened by 5 bases and J by 0 bases, with 11 bases between the two germline ends. CDR3 nucleotides: TGTGCCAGCAGCCCGCAGGGGGGCTCCTACGAGCAGTACTTC. Protein: CASSPQGGSYEQYF. The whole variable domain, remainder taken from reference TRBV7-2 and TRBJ2-7, is GAGVSQSPSNKVTEKGKDVELRCDPISGHTALYWYRQSLGQGLEFLIYFQGNSAPDKSGLPSDRFSAERTGGSVSTLTIQRTQQEDSAVYLCASSPQGGSYEQYFGPGTRLTVT.